The TCR beta chain under discussion was sequenced for a study of T cells after yellow fever vaccination. TCRdb re-analysed the 5' RACE reads in MiXCR, keeping a single row per CDR3 protein. The repertoire consists of hundreds of thousands of distinct CDR3 sequences, with around 4.9% occurring once and the leading ten covering around 3.5%. The source is a man younger than 35 who received the YFV17D yellow fever vaccine. The starting material was CD4+ T cells sorted from PBMCs, obtained on the day of the yellow fever booster vaccination.

The CDR3 nucleotides read TGTGCCAGCAGTATCAGGGACCGCTTCTCTGGAAACACCATATATTTT. This gives the protein CASSIRDRFSGNTIYF. The chain joins TRBV25-1 to TRBJ1-3; D perhaps matches TRBD1 (5 bases). V lost 5 bases and J lost 0, with 14 bases in between. The CDR3 has 16 amino acids. CDR1 is MGHDK, CDR2 SYGVNS, per germline.